The 19 T cell receptor beta chains reported below all come from one sample, sequenced in a study of beta chain features in type 1 diabetes. As every portion of the isolated RNA was reverse transcribed, the sequencing read expressed TCRB transcripts. Profiling relied on immunoSEQ multiplex PCR, and the TCRdb table lists in-frame clones only, not all of them. The sample gives about 320,000 clones, around 15% of which show up once; approximately 7% is in the top ten. Sequenced: central memory CD4+ T cells from blood. These receptors were taken from a man aged 30 to 45 in good health.

The V and J genes are TRBV21-1 and TRBJ2-5; TRBD1, the table's D call, was not compared with the DNA. TRBV21-1 is a known pseudogene. This CDR3 spans 10 amino acids. CDR3 sequence reads: CANTRETQYF. Here the CDR3 DNA reads TGTGCCAACACACGAGAGACCCAGTACTTC.

This chain joins TRBV5-6 and TRBJ1-5, with 8 positions matching TRBD1. The CDR3 is made up of 15 amino acids. Germline CDR1 reads SGHDT; CDR2 reads YYEEEE. The ends lost 0 bases at V and 7 bases at J; junction bases unmatched: 6. In DNA, the CDR3 is TGTGCCAGCAGCTTGGCCAGGGGGCGATTCCAGCCCCAGCATTTT. Translating it yields CASSLARGRFQPQHF.

This chain links TRBV9 with TRBJ2-7, with D maybe TRBD1 (5 bases). Trimming took off 0 bases at V and 0 bases at J, with 7 bases between the two ends. This CDR3 has 14 residues. Germline V gene data show CDR1 as SGDLS and CDR2 as YYNGEE. CDR3 amino acids: CASSVDTGSYEQYF. The CDR3 DNA follows: TGTGCCAGCAGCGTAGATACAGGCTCCTACGAGCAGTACTTC.

J is TRBJ2-3 and V is TRBV6-1; 8 bases are a match to TRBD2. CDR1 is MNHNS and CDR2 is SASEGT in the germline V gene. The trim removed 6 bases at V and 1 base at J, leaving 3 bases unmatched. CDR3 length equals 14 residues. CDR3 in amino acids: CASRDSGGTDTQYF. Written as DNA, the CDR3 is TGTGCCAGCAGAGATAGCGGGGGCACAGATACGCAGTATTTT.

This chain's CDR3 is CASRARGSLWARLRNEQFF. The CDR3 nucleotides read TGTGCCAGCAGGGCTAGGGGATCGCTCTGGGCTAGATTACGTAATGAGCAGTTCTTC. The genes are TRBV2 and TRBJ2-1; D perhaps matches TRBD1 (5 bases). The CDR3 has 19 amino acids. Between the trimmed V and J ends, which lost 6 bases and 7 bases, there was a span of 31 bases. The V gene's germline CDR1 is SNHLY and CDR2 FYNNEI.

The genes are TRBV4-2 and TRBJ2-3; the D gene is possibly TRBD2 (6 bases). The germline CDR1 and CDR2 sequences are LGHNA and YNFKEQ. This CDR3 comprises 14 residues. V shed 6 bases and J shed 8 bases, with 18 bases lying between them. The CDR3 loop reads CASRTTRDSVTQYF. The CDR3 nucleotides are TGTGCCAGCAGAACTACCCGGGACTCCGTTACGCAGTATTTT.

This clone was found a few times. Here the CDR3 reads CASRPPGTTITDTQYF. The CDR3 DNA reads TGCGCCAGCAGGCCCCCCGGGACTACAATCACAGATACGCAGTATTTT. J is TRBJ2-3 and V is TRBV5-1, with 7 bases identical to TRBD2. Germline assignment: CDR1 SGHRS and CDR2 YFSETQ. The V segment lost 5 bases and the J segment 2 bases; nucleotides outside the gene matches: 11. CDR3 length: 16 residues.

This clone was detected only a few times. This chain links TRBV11-2 with TRBJ1-1; 8 positions agree with TRBD1. This CDR3 region has 12 residues. The ends lost 6 bases at V and 10 bases at J; junction bases unmatched: 7. Germline assignment: CDR1 SGHAT and CDR2 FQNNGV. CDR3 residues: CASSLRTGTAFF. In DNA, the CDR3 is TGTGCCAGCAGTTTGCGGACAGGGACAGCTTTCTTT.

The V call is TRBV4-2, the J call TRBJ1-3; D ambiguous. Germline V gives CDR1 LGHNA, CDR2 YNFKEQ. Trimming cost V 0 bases and J 2 bases, with 14 bases left between them. There are 17 residues in the CDR3. This CDR3 reads CASSQDSNSMAGNTIYF. The CDR3 DNA reads as TGTGCCAGCAGCCAAGATAGTAACTCTATGGCTGGAAACACCATATATTTT.

V gene TRBV18 combines with J gene TRBJ1-5, with D hard to call. V was cut by 5 bases and J by 2 bases, with 4 bases left in between. The CDR3 extends over 12 amino acids. CDR1 is KGHSH and CDR2 is LQKENI in the germline V gene. In DNA form, the CDR3 reads TGTGCCAGCTCATCAGGCAATCAGCCCCAGCATTTT. This translates into CASSSGNQPQHF.

In its sample, this clone was seen a few times. In nucleotides, the CDR3 is TGCGCCAGCAGCTTGGTGCCTCAGGGGGTCTATAATTCACCCCTCCACTTT. Translating gives CASSLVPQGVYNSPLHF. The rearrangement joins TRBV5-1 to TRBJ1-6; 7 nucleotides line up with TRBD1. J gave up 3 bases and V 0 bases, and 6 bases lay outside the gene matches. The CDR3 has 17 residues. Germline CDR1 SGHRS, CDR2 YFSETQ. Together with reference TRBV5-1 and TRBJ1-6, the CDR3 gives the full variable domain: KAGVTQTPRYLIKTRGQQVTLSCSPISGHRSVSWYQQTPGQGLQFLFEYFSETQRNKGNFPGRFSGRQFSNSRSEMNVSTLELGDSALYLCASSLVPQGVYNSPLHFGNGTRLTVT.

This chain connects TRBV9 to TRBJ1-5; tentative D call: TRBD1 (6 bases). Germline CDR1 is SGDLS and CDR2 is YYNGEE. V was cut by 4 bases and J by 4 bases, with 15 bases left in between. The CDR3 spans 15 residues. The CDR3 region is CASSWGQGLNQPQHF. The CDR3 DNA follows: TGTGCCAGCAGCTGGGGACAAGGGCTAAATCAGCCCCAGCATTTT. The whole variable domain, filled in from reference TRBV9 and TRBJ1-5, reads DSGVTQTPKHLITATGQRVTLRCSPRSGDLSVYWYQQSLDQGLQFLIQYYNGEERAKGNILERFSAQQFPDLHSELNLSSLELGDSALYFCASSWGQGLNQPQHFGDGTRLSIL.

V and J are TRBV7-9 and TRBJ1-1; D perhaps matches TRBD1 (5 bases). CDR3 length: 13 amino acids. Germline V lookup: CDR1 SEHNR, CDR2 FQNEAQ (reference sequence). The ends were cut back, 3 bases at V and 10 bases at J, with 15 bases in the middle. The CDR3 sequence: CASSFVEGQGAFF. Here the CDR3 DNA reads TGTGCCAGCAGCTTCGTTGAAGGCCAGGGAGCTTTCTTT.

The chain employs TRBV6-6 and TRBJ2-1, with no clear D. Germline V lookup: CDR1 MNHNY, CDR2 SVGAGI (reference sequence). V lost 6 bases and J lost 9, with 6 bases in between. The CDR3 consists of 10 residues. The CDR3 bases are TGTGCCAGCAGGCTGAGTGAGCAGTTCTTC. Translation: CASRLSEQFF.

This clone occurred a few times. The V gene is TRBV7-7, the J gene TRBJ1-1; D is ambiguous. Germline V gene data show CDR1 as SSHAT and CDR2 as FNYEAQ (reference sequence). Trimming stripped 6 bases from V and 3 bases from J, with 8 bases between. The CDR3 runs to 12 residues. CDR3 DNA sequence: TGTGCCAGCAGTCCAGTCGACACTGAAGCTTTCTTT. Protein: CASSPVDTEAFF.

This clone appeared a few times. The chain is built from TRBV2 and TRBJ2-7; D might be TRBD1 (5 bases). This CDR3 is 12 amino acids long. V was shortened by 2 bases and J by 4 bases, with 6 bases between the two germline ends. Germline-derived CDR1 and CDR2 are SNHLY and FYNNEI. The CDR3 nucleotides are TGTGCCAGCAGTGAACAGGGATACGAGCAGTACGTC. Protein sequence: CASSEQGYEQYV.

This clone showed up just a few times. The genes are TRBV19 and TRBJ1-2; tentative D call: TRBD1 (6 bases). Germline CDR1 LNHDA, CDR2 SQIVND (reference sequence). The CDR3 loop spans 11 amino acids. The CDR3 loop is CGAGANYGYTF. DNA of the CDR3: TGTGGCGCAGGGGCTAACTATGGCTACACCTTC.

The J gene is TRBJ1-1, the V gene TRBV29-1, with D perhaps TRBD1 (5 bases). Germline V lookup: CDR1 SQVTM, CDR2 ANQGSEA. The V end lost 8 bases, the J end lost 14 bases, and 24 bases lay between the germline ends. CDR3 length: 12 residues. CDR3 in amino acids: CSLGSVGAPVFF. DNA of the CDR3: TGCAGCCTGGGTTCGGTCGGGGCCCCCGTCTTCTTT.

The CDR3 reads CASRTSGGPDTQYF. The CDR3 DNA is TGTGCCAGTAGGACTAGCGGGGGACCAGATACGCAGTATTTT. J is TRBJ2-3 and V is TRBV19; 12 positions agree with TRBD2. Unmatched junction bases numbered 2, after V lost 6 bases and J lost 4 bases. Germline V gene data show CDR1 as LNHDA and CDR2 as SQIVND (reference sequence). The CDR3 totals 14 residues. Supplemented by reference TRBV19 and TRBJ2-3, the full variable domain reads DGGITQSPKYLFRKEGQNVTLSCEQNLNHDAMYWYRQDPGQGLRLIYYSQIVNDFQKGDIAEGYSVSREKKESFPLTVTSAQKNPTAFYLCASRTSGGPDTQYFGPGTRLTVL.